The TCR beta chain under discussion was sequenced for a study of cytomegalovirus exposure and HLA in healthy donors. Study background: A preliminary data release comprised 80 million or so unique TCRs obtained from HLA-typed donors. Regarding the study as a whole: A later analysis revealed that TCR association rates differed between HLA loci, peaking at DRB1 and bottoming out at HLA-C. It was reported in a later analysis that an Asian-associated ancestry cluster showed fewer N-insertions than the roughly 660-donor mean.

Amplification used 60 Vbeta primers and 13 Jbeta primers. Profiled with immunoSEQ multiplex PCR; TCRdb holds only in-frame clones, not every one. The sample consists of about 120,000 clones, about four fifths of them appearing once. This clone occurred once. Antigen unknown. The junction differs from germline at one of its ends, possibly a read error. Germline V gives CDR1 SEHNR, CDR2 FQNEAQ (reference sequence). The length of the CDR3 is 12 residues. This sequence originates from a female donor in good health and CMV-seropositive. The genes are TRBV7-9 and TRBJ1-5, with D hard to call. Source material: PBMCs. CDR3 amino acids: CSSSLRDQPQHF. The CDR3 DNA follows: TGTTCCAGCAGCTTACGAGATCAGCCCCAGCATTTT.